This T cell receptor beta chain derives from a study of T-cell reconstitution after alpha-beta-depleted transplantation in children. This clonotype was seen a few times. Preparing the TCRbeta library involved the use of unique molecular identifiers. TCRdb passed the PCR reads through MiXCR, listing each CDR3 protein once. Of about 610,000 distinct CDR3 sequences listed, about 10% were seen once; the top ten hold roughly 3.9%. Per germline, CDR1 SGHTA and CDR2 FQGNSA. This CDR3 spans 15 amino acids. Trimming shortened V by 5 bases and J by 3 bases, and 16 bases separated the two germline ends. The chain combines TRBV7-2 with TRBJ1-2, with D uncertain. Sequencing was performed on PBMCs from the stem cell graft donor, taken from the stem cell graft. This receptor was taken from a human donor who donated a stem cell graft to a child with acute myeloid leukemia. The CDR3 reads CASSPNSKQDYGYTF. Here the CDR3 DNA reads TGTGCCAGCAGCCCAAACAGTAAGCAGGACTATGGCTACACCTTC.